A selection of T cell receptor beta chains follows, all from one sample in a study of a mutant IDH1 vaccine in newly diagnosed glioma. The method was immunoSEQ multiplex PCR; TCRdb's version includes in-frame clones alone and lacks a portion of them. The sample consists of about 60,000 clones, around 87% of them appearing once. No antigens are known for them. The material sequenced was PBMCs, taken from a glioma patient whose treatment included an IDH1 peptide vaccine. These receptors were taken from a man in his forties with glioma. CDR3s include the opening cysteine and the closing phenylalanine or tryptophan. A D gene is named only where the DNA matches it firmly. Size is stated for part of the rows, as once, few or many counts, or as a class when the clone is expanded.

d_gene | abundance | j_gene | v_gene | CDR3aa | CDR3nt
- | - | TRBJ2-4 | TRBV2 | CASNQRPLLAKNIQYF | TGTGCCAGCAACCAAAGGCCACTACTAGCCAAAAACATTCAGTACTTC
- | - | TRBJ1-2 | TRBV7-8 | CASSFRAGEGYTF | TGTGCCAGCAGCTTTAGGGCGGGGGAGGGCTACACCTTC
TRBD1 | - | TRBJ1-5 | TRBV27 | CASSTGGWHQPQHF | TGTGCCAGCAGTACAGGGGGCTGGCATCAGCCCCAGCATTTT
TRBD1 | - | TRBJ2-7 | TRBV15 | CATSREGQGGYEQYF | TGTGCCACCAGCAGAGAGGGACAGGGGGGCTACGAGCAGTACTTC
TRBD1 | once | TRBJ2-7 | TRBV5-3 | CPRGISYEQYF | TGTCCCAGGGGGATCTCCTACGAGCAGTACTTC
TRBD1 | few | TRBJ1-4 | TRBV11-2 | CASSLQGAREKLFF | TGTGCCAGCAGCTTACAGGGGGCGAGAGAAAAACTGTTTTTT
- | - | TRBJ2-7 | TRBV28 | CASRKTGYEQYF | TGTGCCAGCAGAAAGACAGGCTACGAGCAGTACTTC
TRBD1 | - | TRBJ2-2 | TRBV7-6 | CASSRGQGGTGELFF | TGTGCCAGCAGCCGCGGACAGGGGGGCACCGGGGAGCTGTTTTTT
- | - | TRBJ2-7 | TRBV14 | CASSQFSGSSYEQYF | TGTGCCAGCAGCCAATTTTCCGGAAGCTCCTACGAGCAGTACTTC
- | once | TRBJ1-5 | TRBV19 | CASRPSAGVDQPQHF | TGTGCCAGTAGACCTAGTGCAGGGGTGGATCAGCCCCAGCATTTT
- | few | TRBJ2-7 | TRBV6-1 | CASSEPAVAYEQYF | TGTGCCAGCAGTGAACCAGCGGTTGCCTACGAGCAGTACTTC
- | - | TRBJ2-6 | TRBV27 | CASSQSKGGGGANVLTF | TGTGCCAGCAGCCAATCCAAGGGAGGTGGTGGGGCCAACGTCCTGACTTTC
- | - | TRBJ2-2 | TRBV6-5 | CASRTTGELFF | TGTGCCAGCAGGACTACCGGGGAGCTGTTTTTT
- | - | TRBJ2-2 | TRBV5-1 | CASSVGRNTGELFF | TGCGCCAGCAGCGTGGGACGTAACACCGGGGAGCTGTTTTTT
TRBD2 | - | TRBJ2-3 | TRBV11-3 | CASSSNGAGGDSQYF | TGTGCCAGCAGCTCAAACGGTGCGGGGGGAGACTCCCAGTATTTT
- | - | TRBJ2-5 | TRBV5-1 | CASSLVGGETQYF | TGCGCCAGCAGCTTGGTTGGTGGAGAGACCCAGTACTTC
TRBD1 | - | TRBJ2-1 | TRBV10-3 | CATGGTGELPLDNEQFF | TGTGCCACGGGTGGGACAGGGGAATTACCCCTAGACAATGAGCAGTTCTTC
- | - | TRBJ2-7 | TRBV4-3 | CASSQDEDGVYEQYF | TGCGCCAGCAGCCAAGATGAAGATGGTGTTTACGAGCAGTACTTC
TRBD2 | - | TRBJ2-1 | TRBV27 | CASSPRAGGGNNEQFF | TGTGCCAGCAGTCCCCGAGCGGGAGGGGGTAACAATGAGCAGTTCTTC
- | - | TRBJ2-3 | TRBV7-2 | CASSPRRFTDTQYF | TGTGCCAGCAGCCCCCGGAGGTTCACAGATACGCAGTATTTT
- | - | TRBJ2-7 | TRBV27 | CASSLGKGPGEQYF | TGTGCCAGCAGTTTAGGCAAAGGCCCCGGCGAGCAGTACTTC
TRBD1 | - | TRBJ2-1 | TRBV4-2 | CASSHKDREVDEQFF | TGTGCCAGCAGCCACAAGGACAGGGAGGTGGATGAGCAGTTCTTC
- | - | TRBJ1-2 | TRBV5-8 | CASSADYGYTF | TGTGCCAGCAGCGCGGACTATGGCTACACCTTC
- | - | TRBJ2-5 | TRBV20-1 | CSASGGTQYF | TGCAGTGCTAGTGGGGGGACCCAGTACTTC
TRBD2 | - | TRBJ2-2 | TRBV11-3 | CASSGTSGTGELFF | TGTGCCAGCTCCGGGACTAGCGGGACCGGGGAGCTGTTTTTT
- | - | TRBJ2-3 | TRBV5-8 | CASSRRTTDTQYF | TGTGCCAGCAGCCGCAGAACAACAGATACGCAGTATTTT